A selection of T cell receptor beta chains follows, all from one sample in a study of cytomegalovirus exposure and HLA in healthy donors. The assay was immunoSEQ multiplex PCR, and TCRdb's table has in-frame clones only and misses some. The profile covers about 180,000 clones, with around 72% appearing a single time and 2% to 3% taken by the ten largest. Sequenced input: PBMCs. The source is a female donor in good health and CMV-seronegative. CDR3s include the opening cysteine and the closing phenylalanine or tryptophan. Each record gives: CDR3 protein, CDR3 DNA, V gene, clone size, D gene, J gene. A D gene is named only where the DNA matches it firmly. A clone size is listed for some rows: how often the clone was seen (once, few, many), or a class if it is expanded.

CDR3aa: CASSFRGQTGTGELFF; CDR3nt: TGTGCCAGCAGCTTTAGAGGTCAGACGGGCACCGGGGAGCTGTTTTTT; v_gene: TRBV9; abundance: few; d_gene: NA; j_gene: TRBJ2-2
CDR3aa: CASRNRDRGFSNTEAFF; CDR3nt: TGTGCCAGTAGGAACCGGGACAGGGGCTTCTCTAACACTGAAGCTTTCTTT; v_gene: TRBV19; abundance: NA; d_gene: TRBD1; j_gene: TRBJ1-1
CDR3aa: CASRSGGNYEKLFF; CDR3nt: TGTGCCAGCAGAAGCGGGGGGAATTATGAAAAACTGTTTTTT; v_gene: TRBV6-5; abundance: few; d_gene: NA; j_gene: TRBJ1-4
CDR3aa: CASSFQVAGGGEQFF; CDR3nt: TGTGCCAGCAGCTTTCAGGTAGCGGGAGGGGGTGAGCAGTTCTTC; v_gene: TRBV5-8; abundance: NA; d_gene: TRBD2; j_gene: TRBJ2-1
CDR3aa: CASSPGMKKLFF; CDR3nt: TGTGCCAGCAGCCCAGGGATGAAAAAACTGTTTTTT; v_gene: TRBV6-6; abundance: NA; d_gene: NA; j_gene: TRBJ1-4
CDR3aa: CASSPSGLYNEQFF; CDR3nt: TGCGCCAGCAGCCCTAGCGGGTTATACAATGAGCAGTTCTTC; v_gene: TRBV4-1; abundance: NA; d_gene: TRBD2; j_gene: TRBJ2-1
CDR3aa: CASSLLIGTGNNEQFF; CDR3nt: TGTGCCAGCAGCTTATTGATAGGGACAGGCAACAATGAGCAGTTCTTC; v_gene: TRBV11-2; abundance: few; d_gene: TRBD1; j_gene: TRBJ2-1
CDR3aa: CASRDRGPYNEQFF; CDR3nt: TGTGCCAGCAGAGACAGGGGACCCTACAATGAGCAGTTCTTC; v_gene: TRBV11-1; abundance: NA; d_gene: TRBD1; j_gene: TRBJ2-1
CDR3aa: CASSIVFPTNEKLFF; CDR3nt: TGTGCCAGTAGTATCGTCTTTCCAACTAATGAAAAACTGTTTTTT; v_gene: TRBV19; abundance: NA; d_gene: NA; j_gene: TRBJ1-4
CDR3aa: CASTLAGGDGELFF; CDR3nt: TGTGCCAGTACTCTAGCGGGGGGGGACGGGGAGCTGTTTTTT; v_gene: TRBV6-6; abundance: NA; d_gene: TRBD2; j_gene: TRBJ2-2
CDR3aa: CASSSSGQYF; CDR3nt: TGTGCCAGCAGCTCCAGCGGGCAGTACTTC; v_gene: TRBV5-8; abundance: NA; d_gene: NA; j_gene: TRBJ2-5
CDR3aa: CASTGQVTLGANVLTF; CDR3nt: TGTGCCAGTACCGGACAGGTAACTCTGGGAGCCAACGTCCTGACTTTC; v_gene: TRBV19; abundance: NA; d_gene: TRBD1; j_gene: TRBJ2-6
CDR3aa: CASSVEGQGNTEAFF; CDR3nt: TGTGCCAGCAGCGTAGAGGGACAGGGGAACACTGAAGCTTTCTTT; v_gene: TRBV9; abundance: NA; d_gene: TRBD1; j_gene: TRBJ1-1
CDR3aa: CARSLGRDRAREQYF; CDR3nt: TGTGCCAGAAGCTTGGGGAGGGACCGGGCCCGGGAGCAGTACTTC; v_gene: TRBV5-3; abundance: NA; d_gene: NA; j_gene: TRBJ2-7
CDR3aa: CASSSGWGEGSFKETQYF; CDR3nt: TGTGCCAGTAGTTCAGGATGGGGGGAGGGGTCTTTTAAAGAGACCCAGTACTTC; v_gene: TRBV19; abundance: NA; d_gene: TRBD2; j_gene: TRBJ2-5
CDR3aa: CASSQVYNRGEKLFF; CDR3nt: TGTGCCAGCAGCCAAGTTTACAATAGGGGTGAAAAACTGTTTTTT; v_gene: TRBV4-2; abundance: NA; d_gene: NA; j_gene: TRBJ1-4
CDR3aa: CASRQGSETQYF; CDR3nt: TGTGCCAGCAGGCAGGGATCAGAGACGCAGTATTTT; v_gene: TRBV7-2; abundance: NA; d_gene: NA; j_gene: TRBJ2-3
CDR3aa: CASSQEGAGTGEQYF; CDR3nt: TGCGCCAGCAGCCAAGAAGGGGCGGGAACGGGAGAGCAGTACTTC; v_gene: TRBV4-1; abundance: NA; d_gene: NA; j_gene: TRBJ2-7
CDR3aa: CASSVSQGVLGNTEAFF; CDR3nt: TGTGCCAGCAGCGTTTCACAGGGGGTTCTGGGGAACACTGAAGCTTTCTTT; v_gene: TRBV9; abundance: NA; d_gene: TRBD1; j_gene: TRBJ1-1
CDR3aa: CASSLGGRAGTGELFF; CDR3nt: TGTGCCAGCAGCCTCGGGGGTCGGGCAGGGACCGGGGAGCTGTTTTTT; v_gene: TRBV7-6; abundance: NA; d_gene: NA; j_gene: TRBJ2-2
CDR3aa: CASSQDGSYNEQFF; CDR3nt: TGCGCCAGCAGCCAAGATGGTAGCTACAATGAGCAGTTCTTC; v_gene: TRBV4-3; abundance: few; d_gene: NA; j_gene: TRBJ2-1
CDR3aa: CASSVRDREAGELFF; CDR3nt: TGTGCCAGCAGCGTAAGGGACAGGGAGGCCGGGGAGCTGTTTTTT; v_gene: TRBV9; abundance: NA; d_gene: TRBD1; j_gene: TRBJ2-2
CDR3aa: CAWNSPDGVSGANVLTF; CDR3nt: TGTGCCTGGAACTCACCCGACGGGGTTTCAGGGGCCAACGTCCTGACTTTC; v_gene: TRBV30; abundance: few; d_gene: NA; j_gene: TRBJ2-6
CDR3aa: CASGAGVTDTQYF; CDR3nt: TGTGCCAGCGGCGCGGGAGTCACAGATACGCAGTATTTT; v_gene: TRBV9; abundance: few; d_gene: TRBD2; j_gene: TRBJ2-3
CDR3aa: CASSLTGTVTEAFF; CDR3nt: TGTGCCAGCAGCTTGACAGGGACGGTCACTGAAGCTTTCTTT; v_gene: TRBV7-2; abundance: NA; d_gene: TRBD1; j_gene: TRBJ1-1
CDR3aa: CASSADSAVSYEQYF; CDR3nt: TGTGCCAGCAGTGCGGACAGTGCGGTGTCCTACGAGCAGTACTTC; v_gene: TRBV6-5; abundance: NA; d_gene: NA; j_gene: TRBJ2-7
CDR3aa: CASSFGTSGTDTQYF; CDR3nt: TGCGCCAGCAGCTTCGGGACTAGCGGCACAGATACGCAGTATTTT; v_gene: TRBV5-1; abundance: NA; d_gene: TRBD2; j_gene: TRBJ2-3
CDR3aa: CASRLGTRGTEAFF; CDR3nt: TGTGCCAGTAGGTTGGGGACAAGGGGCACTGAAGCTTTCTTT; v_gene: TRBV19; abundance: NA; d_gene: NA; j_gene: TRBJ1-1
CDR3aa: CASRLTPDTGAGYTF; CDR3nt: TGTGCCAGCAGACTTACCCCAGATACAGGGGCCGGCTACACCTTC; v_gene: TRBV6-5; abundance: NA; d_gene: TRBD1; j_gene: TRBJ1-2
CDR3aa: CASSPSGGREYEQYF; CDR3nt: TGCGCCAGCAGCCCCTCGGGTGGGAGGGAATACGAGCAGTACTTC; v_gene: TRBV4-3; abundance: NA; d_gene: TRBD2; j_gene: TRBJ2-7
CDR3aa: CASSEGSSNEQFF; CDR3nt: TGTGCCAGCAGTGAAGGGAGTTCCAATGAGCAGTTCTTC; v_gene: TRBV6-4; abundance: many; d_gene: NA; j_gene: TRBJ2-1
CDR3aa: CASSEPLSVAPQHF; CDR3nt: TGTGCCAGCAGTGAGCCTCTTAGCGTCGCGCCCCAGCATTTT; v_gene: TRBV25-1; abundance: NA; d_gene: NA; j_gene: TRBJ1-5
CDR3aa: CASSLGGRGRDTQYF; CDR3nt: TGTGCCAGCAGTTTGGGGGGCAGGGGGCGAGATACGCAGTATTTT; v_gene: TRBV28; abundance: once; d_gene: TRBD1; j_gene: TRBJ2-3
CDR3aa: CASSFRGANTGELFF; CDR3nt: TGTGCCAGCAGCTTCAGAGGAGCCAACACCGGGGAGCTGTTTTTT; v_gene: TRBV5-4; abundance: NA; d_gene: NA; j_gene: TRBJ2-2
CDR3aa: CASSPRQGVYEQYF; CDR3nt: TGTGCTAGCAGCCCCAGACAGGGGGTCTACGAGCAGTACTTC; v_gene: TRBV7-7; abundance: NA; d_gene: TRBD1; j_gene: TRBJ2-7
CDR3aa: CASSLDAGRNQPQHF; CDR3nt: TGTGCCAGCAGCTTAGATGCGGGACGCAATCAGCCCCAGCATTTT; v_gene: TRBV7-2; abundance: NA; d_gene: NA; j_gene: TRBJ1-5
CDR3aa: CASSYSDRGPEAFF; CDR3nt: TGTGCCAGCAGTTACTCGGACAGGGGGCCTGAAGCTTTCTTT; v_gene: TRBV6-5; abundance: NA; d_gene: TRBD1; j_gene: TRBJ1-1
CDR3aa: CASSPGDREVTEAFF; CDR3nt: TGTGCCAGCAGTCCGGGGGACAGGGAGGTCACTGAAGCTTTCTTT; v_gene: TRBV28; abundance: NA; d_gene: TRBD1; j_gene: TRBJ1-1
CDR3aa: CASSQEGRVQETQYF; CDR3nt: TGCGCCAGCAGCCAAGAGGGCAGGGTACAAGAGACCCAGTACTTC; v_gene: TRBV4-3; abundance: NA; d_gene: NA; j_gene: TRBJ2-5
CDR3aa: CATTGGSNQPQHF; CDR3nt: TGTGCCACTACGGGGGGTTCGAATCAGCCCCAGCATTTT; v_gene: TRBV6-1; abundance: NA; d_gene: NA; j_gene: TRBJ1-5
CDR3aa: CAWSGTGINQPQHF; CDR3nt: TGTGCCTGGTCGGGGACAGGGATCAATCAGCCCCAGCATTTT; v_gene: TRBV30; abundance: once; d_gene: TRBD1; j_gene: TRBJ1-5
CDR3aa: CASSPQAGASSYEQYF; CDR3nt: TGTGCCAGCTCACCACAGGCGGGAGCGAGCTCCTACGAGCAGTACTTC; v_gene: TRBV18; abundance: NA; d_gene: TRBD2; j_gene: TRBJ2-7